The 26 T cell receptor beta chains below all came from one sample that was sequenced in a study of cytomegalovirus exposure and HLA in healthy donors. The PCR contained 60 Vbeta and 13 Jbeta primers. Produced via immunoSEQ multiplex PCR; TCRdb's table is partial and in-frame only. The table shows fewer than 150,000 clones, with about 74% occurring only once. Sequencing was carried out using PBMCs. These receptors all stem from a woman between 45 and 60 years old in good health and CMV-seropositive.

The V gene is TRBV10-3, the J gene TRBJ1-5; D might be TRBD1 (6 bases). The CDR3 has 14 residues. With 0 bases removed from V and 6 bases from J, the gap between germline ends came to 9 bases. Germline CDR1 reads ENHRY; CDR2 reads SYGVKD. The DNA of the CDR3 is TGTGCCATCAGTGAGTCGGGGGGGCGTCAGCCCCAGCATTTT. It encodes CAISESGGRQPQHF.

The CDR3 DNA follows: TGTGCCAGCAGTGAAAGTAGCGGCCCCGGAAGGGAGACCCAGTACTTC. It encodes CASSESSGPGRETQYF. The gene calls are TRBV6-1 and TRBJ2-5; D may be TRBD2 (6 bases). CDR1 and CDR2 (germline): MNHNS, SASEGT. This CDR3 has 16 amino acids. Deletions cut 2 bases from V and 5 bases from J, with 18 bases between.

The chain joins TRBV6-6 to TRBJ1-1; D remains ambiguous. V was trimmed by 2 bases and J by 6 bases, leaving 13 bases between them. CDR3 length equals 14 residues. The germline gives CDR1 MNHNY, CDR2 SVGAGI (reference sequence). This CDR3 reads CASSYIGGNAEAFF. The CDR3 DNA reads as TGTGCCAGCAGTTACATAGGAGGTAACGCTGAAGCTTTCTTT.

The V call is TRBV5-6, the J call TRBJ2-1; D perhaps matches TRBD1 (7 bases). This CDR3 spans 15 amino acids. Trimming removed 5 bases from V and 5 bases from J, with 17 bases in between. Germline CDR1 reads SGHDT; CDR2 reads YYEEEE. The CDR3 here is CASSLGGGTNNEQFF. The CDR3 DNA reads TGTGCCAGCAGTCTCGGAGGGGGCACCAACAATGAGCAGTTCTTC.

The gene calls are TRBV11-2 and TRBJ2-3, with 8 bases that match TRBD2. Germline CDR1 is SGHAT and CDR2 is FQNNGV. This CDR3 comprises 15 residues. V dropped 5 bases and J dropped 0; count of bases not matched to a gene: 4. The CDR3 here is CASSPGTRSTDTQYF. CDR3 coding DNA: TGTGCCAGCAGCCCCGGGACTAGGAGCACAGATACGCAGTATTTT.

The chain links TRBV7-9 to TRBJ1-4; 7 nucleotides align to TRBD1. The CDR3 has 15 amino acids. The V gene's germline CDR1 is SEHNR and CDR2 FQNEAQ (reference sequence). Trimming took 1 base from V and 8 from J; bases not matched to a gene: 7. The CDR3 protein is CASSLGTGWDEKLFF. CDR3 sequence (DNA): TGTGCCAGCAGCTTAGGGACAGGATGGGACGAAAAACTGTTTTTT.

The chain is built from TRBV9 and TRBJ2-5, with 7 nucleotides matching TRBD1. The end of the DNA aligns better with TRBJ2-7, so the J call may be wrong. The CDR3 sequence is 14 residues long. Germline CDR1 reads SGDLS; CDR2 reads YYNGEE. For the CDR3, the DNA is TGTGCCAGCAGCGTAGGGGACAGAACCTACGAGCAGTACTTC. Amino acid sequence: CASSVGDRTYEQYF.

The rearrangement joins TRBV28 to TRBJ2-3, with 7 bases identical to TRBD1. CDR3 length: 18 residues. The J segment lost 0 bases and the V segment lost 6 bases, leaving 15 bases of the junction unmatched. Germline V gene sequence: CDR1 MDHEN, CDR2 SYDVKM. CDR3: CASSNPRAGGWSTDTQYF. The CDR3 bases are TGTGCCAGCAGCAACCCCAGGGCAGGGGGTTGGAGCACAGATACGCAGTATTTT.

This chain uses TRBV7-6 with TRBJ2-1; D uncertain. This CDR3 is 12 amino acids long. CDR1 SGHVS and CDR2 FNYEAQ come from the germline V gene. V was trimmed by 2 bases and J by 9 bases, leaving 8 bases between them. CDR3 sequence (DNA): TGTGCCAGCAGCTTATTATCTTGTGAGCAGTTCTTC. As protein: CASSLLSCEQFF.

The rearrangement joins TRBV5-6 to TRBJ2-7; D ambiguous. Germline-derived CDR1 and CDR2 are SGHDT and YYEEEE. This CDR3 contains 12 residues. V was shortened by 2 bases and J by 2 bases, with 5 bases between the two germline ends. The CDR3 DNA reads TGTGCCAGCAGCTTCCAAACCTACGAGCAGTACTTC. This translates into CASSFQTYEQYF.

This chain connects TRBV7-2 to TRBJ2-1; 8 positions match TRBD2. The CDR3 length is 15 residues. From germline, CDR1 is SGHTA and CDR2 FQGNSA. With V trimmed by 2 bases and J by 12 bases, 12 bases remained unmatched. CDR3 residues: CASSLRGGLAGRQFF. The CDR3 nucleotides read TGTGCCAGCAGCTTAAGGGGGGGATTAGCGGGGAGGCAGTTCTTC.

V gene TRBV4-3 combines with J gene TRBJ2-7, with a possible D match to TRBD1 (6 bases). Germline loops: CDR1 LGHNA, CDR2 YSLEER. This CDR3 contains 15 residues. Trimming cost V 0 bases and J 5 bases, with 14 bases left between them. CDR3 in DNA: TGCGCCAGCAGCCAAGACTCCAGGGGCAGGGACGAGCAGTACTTC. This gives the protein CASSQDSRGRDEQYF.

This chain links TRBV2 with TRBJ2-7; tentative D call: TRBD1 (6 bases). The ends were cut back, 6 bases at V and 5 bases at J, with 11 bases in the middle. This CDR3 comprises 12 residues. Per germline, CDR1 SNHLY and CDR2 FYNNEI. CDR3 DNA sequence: TGTGCCAGCAGCGGTACAGGGAACGAGCAGTACTTC. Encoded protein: CASSGTGNEQYF.

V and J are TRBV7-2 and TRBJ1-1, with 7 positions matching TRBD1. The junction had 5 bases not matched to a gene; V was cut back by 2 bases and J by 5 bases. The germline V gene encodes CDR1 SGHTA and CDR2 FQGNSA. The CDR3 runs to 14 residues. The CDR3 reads CASSLTQGVTEAFF. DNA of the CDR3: TGTGCCAGCAGCTTAACTCAGGGGGTTACTGAAGCTTTCTTT.

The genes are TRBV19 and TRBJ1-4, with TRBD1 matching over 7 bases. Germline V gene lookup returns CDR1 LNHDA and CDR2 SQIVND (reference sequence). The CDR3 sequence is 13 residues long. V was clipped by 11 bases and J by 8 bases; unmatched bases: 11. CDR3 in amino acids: CASREGTAEKLFF. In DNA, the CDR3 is TGTGCCTCCCGTGAAGGGACAGCCGAAAAACTGTTTTTT.

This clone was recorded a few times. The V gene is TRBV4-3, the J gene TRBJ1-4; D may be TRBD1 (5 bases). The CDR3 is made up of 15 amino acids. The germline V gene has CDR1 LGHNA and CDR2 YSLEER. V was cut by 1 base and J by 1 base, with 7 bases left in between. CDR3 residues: CASSQGGVTNEKLFF. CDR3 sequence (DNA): TGCGCCAGCAGCCAAGGGGGGGTAACTAATGAAAAACTGTTTTTT.

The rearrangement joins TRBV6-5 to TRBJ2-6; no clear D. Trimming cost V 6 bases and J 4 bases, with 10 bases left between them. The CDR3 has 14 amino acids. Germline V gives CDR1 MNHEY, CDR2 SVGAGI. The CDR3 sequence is CASSSHGGANVLTF. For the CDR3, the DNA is TGTGCCAGCAGCTCCCACGGGGGGGCCAACGTCCTGACTTTC.

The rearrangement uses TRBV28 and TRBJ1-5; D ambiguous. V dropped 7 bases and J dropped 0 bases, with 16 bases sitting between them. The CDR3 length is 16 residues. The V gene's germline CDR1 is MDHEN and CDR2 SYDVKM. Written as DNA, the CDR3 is TGTGCCAGCATCCTAGGAGGACTGAATAGCAATCAGCCCCAGCATTTT. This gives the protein CASILGGLNSNQPQHF. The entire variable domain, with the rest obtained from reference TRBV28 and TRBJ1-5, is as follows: DVKVTQSSRYLVKRTGEKVFLECVQDMDHENMFWYRQDPGLGLRLIYFSYDVKMKEKGDIPEGYSVSREKKERFSLILESASTNQTSMYLCASILGGLNSNQPQHFGDGTRLSIL.

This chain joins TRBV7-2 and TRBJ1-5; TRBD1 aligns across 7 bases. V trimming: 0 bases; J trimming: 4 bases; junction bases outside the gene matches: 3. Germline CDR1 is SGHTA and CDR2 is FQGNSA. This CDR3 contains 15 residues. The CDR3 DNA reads TGTGCCAGCAGCTTAGCAGGGACAGCTAATCAGCCCCAGCATTTT. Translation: CASSLAGTANQPQHF.

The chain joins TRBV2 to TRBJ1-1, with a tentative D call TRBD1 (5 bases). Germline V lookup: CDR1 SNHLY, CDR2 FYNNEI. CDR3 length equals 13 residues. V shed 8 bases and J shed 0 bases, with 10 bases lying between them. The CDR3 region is CASYRPLNTEAFF. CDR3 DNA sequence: TGTGCCAGCTACAGGCCCCTGAACACTGAAGCTTTCTTT.

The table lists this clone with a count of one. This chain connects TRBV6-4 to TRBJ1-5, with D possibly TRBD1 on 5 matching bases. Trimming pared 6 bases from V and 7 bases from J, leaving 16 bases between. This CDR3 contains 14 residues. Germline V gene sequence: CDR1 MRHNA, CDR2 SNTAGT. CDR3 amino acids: CASSPDRWGQPQHF. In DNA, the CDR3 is TGTGCCAGCAGCCCTGACAGATGGGGCCAGCCCCAGCATTTT.

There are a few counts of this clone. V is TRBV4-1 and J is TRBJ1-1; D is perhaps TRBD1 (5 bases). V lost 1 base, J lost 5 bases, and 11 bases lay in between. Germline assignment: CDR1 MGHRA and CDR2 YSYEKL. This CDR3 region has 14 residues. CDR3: CASSQVPGRTEAFF. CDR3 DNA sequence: TGCGCCAGCAGCCAAGTTCCAGGGCGGACTGAAGCTTTCTTT.

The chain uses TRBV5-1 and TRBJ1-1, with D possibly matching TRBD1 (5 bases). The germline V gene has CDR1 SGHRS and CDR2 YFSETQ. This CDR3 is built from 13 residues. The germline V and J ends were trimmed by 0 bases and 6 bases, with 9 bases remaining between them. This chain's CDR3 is CASSLEGLPEAFF. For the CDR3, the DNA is TGCGCCAGCAGCTTGGAGGGGTTACCTGAAGCTTTCTTT.

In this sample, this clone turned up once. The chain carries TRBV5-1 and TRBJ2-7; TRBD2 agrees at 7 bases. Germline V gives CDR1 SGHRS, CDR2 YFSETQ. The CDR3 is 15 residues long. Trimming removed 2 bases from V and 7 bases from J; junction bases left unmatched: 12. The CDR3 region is CASSLGTTSMGEQYF. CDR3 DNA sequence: TGCGCCAGCAGCTTAGGGACTACCTCTATGGGAGAGCAGTACTTC.

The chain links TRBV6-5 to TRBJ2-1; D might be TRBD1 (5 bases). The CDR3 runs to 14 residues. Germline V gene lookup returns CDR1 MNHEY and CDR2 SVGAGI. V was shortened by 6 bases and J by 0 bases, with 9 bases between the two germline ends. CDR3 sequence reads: CASSRQSSYNEQFF. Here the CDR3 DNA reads TGTGCCAGCAGCCGACAGAGCTCCTACAATGAGCAGTTCTTC.

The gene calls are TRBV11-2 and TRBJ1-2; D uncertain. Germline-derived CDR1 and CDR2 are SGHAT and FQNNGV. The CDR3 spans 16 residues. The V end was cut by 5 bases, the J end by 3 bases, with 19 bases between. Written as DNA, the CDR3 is TGTGCCAGCAGCAGACGACTCGCACCTACGGACTATGGCTACACCTTC. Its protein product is CASSRRLAPTDYGYTF.